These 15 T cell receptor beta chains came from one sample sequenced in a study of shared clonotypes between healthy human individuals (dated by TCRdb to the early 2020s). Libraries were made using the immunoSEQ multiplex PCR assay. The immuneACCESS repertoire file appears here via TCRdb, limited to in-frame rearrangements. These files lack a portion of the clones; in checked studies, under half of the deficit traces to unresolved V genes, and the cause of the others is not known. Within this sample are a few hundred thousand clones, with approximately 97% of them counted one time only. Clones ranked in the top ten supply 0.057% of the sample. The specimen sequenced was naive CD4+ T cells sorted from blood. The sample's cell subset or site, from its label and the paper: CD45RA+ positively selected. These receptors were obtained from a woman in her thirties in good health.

The CDR3 DNA sequence: TGCAGCTTGAGGGGAGCGGGTGCCCAAGAGACCCAGTACTTC. This translates into CSLRGAGAQETQYF. This sequence joins TRBV29-1 and TRBJ2-5, with D possibly being TRBD2 (6 bases). The CDR3 is 14 amino acids. From germline, CDR1 is SQVTM and CDR2 ANQGSEA. Deletions cut 8 bases from V and 1 base from J, with 17 bases between.

CDR3 sequence reads: CASGHETGVDTQYF. The CDR3 nucleotides read TGCGCCAGCGGTCATGAGACAGGGGTAGATACGCAGTATTTT. The J gene is TRBJ2-3, the V gene TRBV5-1, with 8 positions matching TRBD1. Germline trimming cut 7 bases from V and 5 bases from J; bases unmatched to any gene: 9. This CDR3 spans 14 amino acids. Germline CDR1 SGHRS, CDR2 YFSETQ.

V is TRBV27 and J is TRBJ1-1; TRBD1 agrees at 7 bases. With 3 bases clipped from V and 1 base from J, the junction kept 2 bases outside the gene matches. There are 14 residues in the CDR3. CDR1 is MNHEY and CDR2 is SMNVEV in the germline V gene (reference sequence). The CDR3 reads CASSFEGANTEAFF. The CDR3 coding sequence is TGTGCCAGCAGTTTCGAGGGGGCGAACACTGAAGCTTTCTTT.

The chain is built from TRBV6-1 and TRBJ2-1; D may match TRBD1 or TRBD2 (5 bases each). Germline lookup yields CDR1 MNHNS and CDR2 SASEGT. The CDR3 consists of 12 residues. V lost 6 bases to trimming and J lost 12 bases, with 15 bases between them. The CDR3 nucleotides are TGTGCCAGCAGGGGACGGGCAACAGGGCAGTTCTTC. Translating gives CASRGRATGQFF.

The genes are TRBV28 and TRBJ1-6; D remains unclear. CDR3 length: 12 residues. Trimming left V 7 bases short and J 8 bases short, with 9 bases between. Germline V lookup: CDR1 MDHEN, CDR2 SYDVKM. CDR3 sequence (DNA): TGTGCCAGCAACAGCGGTTATTCACCCCTCCACTTT. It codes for CASNSGYSPLHF.

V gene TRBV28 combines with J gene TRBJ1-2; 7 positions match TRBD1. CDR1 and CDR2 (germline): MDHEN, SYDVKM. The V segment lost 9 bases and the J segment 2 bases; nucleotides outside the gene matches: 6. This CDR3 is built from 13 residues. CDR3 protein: CASAKGQNYGYTF. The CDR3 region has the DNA TGTGCCAGTGCTAAGGGACAGAACTATGGCTACACCTTC.

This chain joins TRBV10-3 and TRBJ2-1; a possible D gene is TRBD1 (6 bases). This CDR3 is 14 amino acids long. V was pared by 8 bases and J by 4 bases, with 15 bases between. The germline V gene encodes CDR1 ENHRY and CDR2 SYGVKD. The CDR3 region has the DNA TGTGCCATCTCAAGCCGGGACAAATACAATGAGCAGTTCTTC. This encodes CAISSRDKYNEQFF.

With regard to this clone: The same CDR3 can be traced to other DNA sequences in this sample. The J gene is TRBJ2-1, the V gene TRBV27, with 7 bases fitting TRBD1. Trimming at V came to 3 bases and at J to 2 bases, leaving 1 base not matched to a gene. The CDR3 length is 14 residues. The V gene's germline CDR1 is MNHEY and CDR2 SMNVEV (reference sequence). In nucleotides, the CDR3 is TGTGCCAGCAGTTTCGGGACAGCCTACAATGAGCAGTTCTTC. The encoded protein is CASSFGTAYNEQFF.

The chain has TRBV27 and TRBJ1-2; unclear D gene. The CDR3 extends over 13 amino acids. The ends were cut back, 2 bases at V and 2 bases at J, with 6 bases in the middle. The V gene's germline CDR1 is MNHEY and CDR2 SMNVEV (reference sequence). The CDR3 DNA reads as TGTGCCAGCAGTTTAGGGATGAACTATGGCTACACCTTC. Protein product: CASSLGMNYGYTF.

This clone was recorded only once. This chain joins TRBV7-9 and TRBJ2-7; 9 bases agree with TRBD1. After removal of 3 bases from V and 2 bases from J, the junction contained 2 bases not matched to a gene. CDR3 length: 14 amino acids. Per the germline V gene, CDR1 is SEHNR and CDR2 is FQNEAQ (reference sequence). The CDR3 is CASSFGQGTYEQYF. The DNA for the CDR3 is TGTGCCAGCAGCTTTGGACAGGGGACCTACGAGCAGTACTTC.

CDR3 DNA: TGCGCCAGCAGCTTGGTTAGCGGTAGTACCTACGAGCAGTACTTC. It is translated as CASSLVSGSTYEQYF. The V and J genes are TRBV5-1 and TRBJ2-7; D possibly corresponds to TRBD2 (6 bases). The CDR3 sequence is 15 residues long. V shed 0 bases and J shed 2 bases, with 12 bases lying between them. From germline, CDR1 is SGHRS and CDR2 YFSETQ.

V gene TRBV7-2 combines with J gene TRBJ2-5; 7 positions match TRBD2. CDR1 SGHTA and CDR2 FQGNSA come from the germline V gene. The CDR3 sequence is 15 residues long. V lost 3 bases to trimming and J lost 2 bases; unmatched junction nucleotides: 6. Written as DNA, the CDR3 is TGTGCCAGCAGCTTTATAGGGACTATTCAAGAGACCCAGTACTTC. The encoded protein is CASSFIGTIQETQYF.

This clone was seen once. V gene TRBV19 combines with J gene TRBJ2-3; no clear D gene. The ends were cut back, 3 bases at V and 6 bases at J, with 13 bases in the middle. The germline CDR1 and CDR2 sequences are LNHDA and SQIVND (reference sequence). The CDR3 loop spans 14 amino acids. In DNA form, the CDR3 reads TGTGCCAGTAGTATCGTTGCCTCCTCGGATACGCAGTATTTT. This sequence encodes CASSIVASSDTQYF. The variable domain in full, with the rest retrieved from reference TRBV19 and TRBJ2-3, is DGGITQSPKYLFRKEGQNVTLSCEQNLNHDAMYWYRQDPGQGLRLIYYSQIVNDFQKGDIAEGYSVSREKKESFPLTVTSAQKNPTAFYLCASSIVASSDTQYFGPGTRLTVL.

The CDR3 nucleotides read TGTGCCAGCAGACTGATAGTTCCGGGACTAGCGGGCCAGAGCTCCTACGAGCAGTACTTC. Encoded protein: CASRLIVPGLAGQSSYEQYF. The V gene is TRBV28, the J gene TRBJ2-5; 12 nucleotides match TRBD2. The end of the DNA aligns better with TRBJ2-7, so the J call may be wrong. The germline CDR1 and CDR2 sequences are MDHEN and SYDVKM. This CDR3 has 20 amino acids.

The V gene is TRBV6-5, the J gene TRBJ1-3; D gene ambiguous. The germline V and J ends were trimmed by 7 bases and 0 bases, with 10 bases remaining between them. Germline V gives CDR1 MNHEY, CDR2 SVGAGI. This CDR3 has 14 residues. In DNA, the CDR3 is TGTGCCAGCACCGTTCCAGGCTCTGGAAACACCATATATTTT. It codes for CASTVPGSGNTIYF.